Shown below are 5 T cell receptor beta chains from a single sample sequenced in a study of shared clonotypes between healthy human individuals. CD45RO negativity and positive selection for CCR7 defined naive CD8 cells, a population that excluded terminally differentiated effector memory CD45RA+ cells. The protocol was immunoSEQ multiplex PCR, while the TCRdb copy is restricted to in-frame clones and leaves out a portion. The data contain approximately 2,200,000 clones, approximately 94% of them singletons. The specimen was naive CD8+ T cells from PBMCs. These receptors all stem from a young man in good health. Some clones in this sample may be carry-over from other donors' samples.

The rearrangement joins TRBV27 to TRBJ2-7, with D possibly being TRBD1 (5 bases). The CDR3 sequence is 14 residues long. Trimming left V 7 bases short and J 3 bases short, with 16 bases between. Germline assignment: CDR1 MNHEY and CDR2 SMNVEV (reference sequence). The CDR3: CASTRPGASYEQYF. In DNA form, the CDR3 reads TGTGCCAGCACCAGACCTGGGGCCAGCTACGAGCAGTACTTC.

This sequence joins TRBV4-3 and TRBJ2-5; D is possibly TRBD1 (6 bases). Trimming removed 0 bases from V and 11 bases from J, with 19 bases in between. The CDR3 totals 15 residues. Germline-derived CDR1 and CDR2 are LGHNA and YSLEER. The CDR3 region has the DNA TGCGCCAGCAGCCAAGATAACGGGACACCCCTGGAGCAGTACTTC. Amino acids: CASSQDNGTPLEQYF.

Only one count was recorded for this clone. The J gene is TRBJ2-5, the V gene TRBV4-1, with 10 bases lining up with TRBD1. The CDR3 is made up of 14 amino acids. V gave up 3 bases and J gave up 5 bases; unmatched junction bases: 3. The germline CDR1 and CDR2 sequences are MGHRA and YSYEKL. The DNA for the CDR3 is TGCGCCAGCAGCCAGACAGGGGGCTGGGAGACCCAGTACTTC. Protein: CASSQTGGWETQYF.

The chain has TRBV7-9 and TRBJ2-1, with 9 positions matching TRBD2. The trim removed 6 bases at V and 10 bases at J, leaving 4 bases unmatched. Germline CDR1 and CDR2: SEHNR and FQNEAQ (reference sequence). This CDR3 has 12 residues. The CDR3 DNA follows: TGTGCCAGCAGAACCGGGACTAGCGAGCAGTTCTTC. Its translation is CASRTGTSEQFF.

A note on this clone: Other nucleotide sequences from this sample produce the same CDR3. The chain links TRBV9 to TRBJ1-3; 7 nucleotides line up with TRBD1. Trimming took 4 bases from V and 0 from J; bases not matched to a gene: 4. The CDR3 is 15 amino acids. CDR1 is SGDLS, CDR2 YYNGEE, per germline. CDR3 residues: CASSPGGGSGNTIYF. The CDR3 region has the DNA TGTGCCAGCAGCCCAGGGGGGGGCTCTGGAAACACCATATATTTT.